This T cell receptor beta chain was documented in a study of T cell responses to AZD1222 COVID-19 vaccine. Study-wide findings and caveats: Vaccine-associated CD4 TCRs spanned spike, dominant at 160-218 and 743-854. Donors in the cohort were predominantly white British and more often female, and clonal diversity was possibly underestimated.

Data came from immunoSEQ multiplex PCR; TCRdb stores just in-frame clones and leaves some out. The data hold under 200,000 clones, with roughly 93% observed a single time. On this clone itself: The target antigen is unknown.

Germline V CDR1 and CDR2: SGHTA, FQGTGA. The V end lost 5 bases, the J end lost 0 bases, and 13 bases lay between the germline ends. The CDR3 has 15 amino acids. The source is an adult in good health. The input for sequencing was peripheral blood, taken on day 0 of AZD1222 vaccination. The chain employs TRBV7-3 and TRBJ1-2; D gene ambiguous. CDR3 sequence (DNA): TGTGCCAGCAGCCCCCGACACCAAGCTAACTATGGCTACACCTTC. Translated: CASSPRHQANYGYTF.